Listed below are T cell receptor beta chains from one sample, sequenced in a study of PD-L1 blockade in urothelial cancer. Using immunoSEQ multiplex PCR, the repertoire was profiled, and TCRdb retains in-frame clones only, with some absent. Among 40,000 to 50,000 clones listed, more than 75% were seen once. Here the sequenced sample was PBMCs, taken around atezolizumab (anti-PD-L1) treatment. The receptors come from a man in his fifties or sixties with urothelial cancer. The CDR3 runs from the conserved cysteine through the conserved F or W. A D gene is named only where the DNA matches it firmly. Size values are once, few and many counts, or a class for expanded clones, and some rows have none.

TRBJ2-7,TRBV11-2,NA,once,TGTGCCAGCAGCTTAAGCGGCCCTTACGAGCAGTACTTC,CASSLSGPYEQYF
TRBJ1-5,TRBV28,NA,NA,TGTGCCAGCAGACAACAGGGACAGCCCCAGCATTTT,CASRQQGQPQHF
TRBJ2-7,TRBV7-6,NA,NA,TGTGCCAGCAGCTTAGCACCCGGGGATTTCTACGAGCAGTACTTC,CASSLAPGDFYEQYF
TRBJ2-5,TRBV27,TRBD1,NA,TGTGCCAGCAGTCCCTTTGACAGGGGGCAAGAGACCCAGTACTTC,CASSPFDRGQETQYF
TRBJ2-1,TRBV27,TRBD1,NA,TGTGCCAGCAGTCCAGGGACAGCCTACAATGAGCAGTTCTTC,CASSPGTAYNEQFF
TRBJ1-1,TRBV28,TRBD1,once,TGTGCCAGCAGTTTAACCGGGACAGGGGCCGGGGACACTGAAGCTTTCTTT,CASSLTGTGAGDTEAFF
TRBJ1-2,TRBV28,NA,NA,TGTGCCAGCAGTTCCCGGGAATATGGCTACACCTTC,CASSSREYGYTF
TRBJ2-6,TRBV9,NA,NA,TGTGCCAGCAGCGTCCCAGGGGTGGGTTCGGGGGCCAACGTCCTGACTTTC,CASSVPGVGSGANVLTF
TRBJ1-1,TRBV7-9,NA,once,TGTGCCAGCAGCTTAGCTGCCAGTATGAACACTGAAGCTTTCTTT,CASSLAASMNTEAFF
TRBJ2-3,TRBV10-1,NA,NA,TGCGCCAGCAGCCAAGGCAGGTTTACAGATACGCAGTATTTT,CASSQGRFTDTQYF
TRBJ2-7,TRBV4-2,TRBD2,NA,TGTGCCAGCAGCCAAGATCCTAGCGGGAGCTCCTACGAGCAGTACTTC,CASSQDPSGSSYEQYF
TRBJ1-5,TRBV10-2,NA,few,TGCGCCAGCAGTGGCCTAGTAAGCAATCAGCCCCAGCATTTT,CASSGLVSNQPQHF
TRBJ2-7,TRBV28,TRBD1,NA,TGTGCCAGCAGTTCGACCGGGACAGGCCCTTACGAGCAGTACTTC,CASSSTGTGPYEQYF
TRBJ1-5,TRBV30,NA,NA,TGTGCCTGGAGTCCCCAGTATAGCAATCAGCCCCAGCATTTT,CAWSPQYSNQPQHF
TRBJ1-2,TRBV6-5,NA,NA,TGTGCCAGCAGCGGGGGCTGGATGGGGGGGTATGGCTACACCTTC,CASSGGWMGGYGYTF
TRBJ1-3,TRBV6-1,NA,NA,TGTGCCAGCAGTGAGGACACATACTCTGGAAACACCATATATTTT,CASSEDTYSGNTIYF
TRBJ2-2,TRBV27,NA,NA,TGTGCCAGCAGTTACGGTAGCGGGGAGCTGTTTTTT,CASSYGSGELFF
TRBJ1-1,TRBV6-5,TRBD1,NA,TGTGCCAGCAGTCTTCGACAGGGGGCGCGGACTGAAGCTTTCTTT,CASSLRQGARTEAFF
TRBJ2-3,TRBV6-5,NA,once,TGTGCCAGCAGTTACCGACAGTTTTCTGGCACAGATACGCAGTATTTT,CASSYRQFSGTDTQYF
TRBJ2-5,TRBV25-1,NA,NA,TGTGCCAGTGGAGGGAGGCTAGAGACCCAGTACTTC,CASGGRLETQYF
TRBJ2-7,TRBV7-2,TRBD2,NA,TGTGCCAGCAGCTTAGCGAGTAGCGGGAGGGTCGAGCAGTACTTC,CASSLASSGRVEQYF
TRBJ2-7,TRBV29-1,TRBD1,NA,TGCAGCGCCCTACTAGGTAACAGGGGTGAGCAGTACTTC,CSALLGNRGEQYF
TRBJ2-1,TRBV5-6,NA,NA,TGTGCCAGCAGCCCCTCTAGAAATGAGCAGTTCTTC,CASSPSRNEQFF
TRBJ2-5,TRBV30,TRBD2,NA,TGTGCCTGGAGTTTTTTAGCGGGAGGAGAGACCCAGTACTTC,CAWSFLAGGETQYF
TRBJ1-2,TRBV4-3,NA,NA,TGCGCCAGCAGCCAAGACACCCGAGTTAACTATGGCTACACCTTC,CASSQDTRVNYGYTF
TRBJ1-1,TRBV30,NA,NA,TGTGCCTGGGACATCAGAAACACTGAAGCTTTCTTT,CAWDIRNTEAFF
TRBJ1-1,TRBV7-2,TRBD1,NA,TGTGCCAGCAGCAAATCGACAGGGGCCGGGAACACTGAAGCTTTCTTT,CASSKSTGAGNTEAFF
TRBJ2-6,TRBV7-9,NA,once,TGTGCCAGCAGCTATGACGAGGCTGGGGCCAACGTCCTGACTTTC,CASSYDEAGANVLTF
TRBJ2-7,TRBV9,TRBD1,once,TGTGCCAGCAGCCCCCGGACAGGGGGCTACGAGCAGTACTTC,CASSPRTGGYEQYF
TRBJ1-1,TRBV6-6,NA,few,TGTGCCAGCAGTCCCCCTTCGGGGATGAACACTGAAGCTTTCTTT,CASSPPSGMNTEAFF
TRBJ2-1,TRBV7-2,TRBD2,NA,TGTGCCAGCAGCTTAGGAGGTGGCGGGAGGTACTTAAATGAGCAGTTCTTC,CASSLGGGGRYLNEQFF
TRBJ1-5,TRBV4-1,NA,many,TGCGCCAGCAGCCAGACCATACAGGGAGCTCAGCCCCAGCATTTT,CASSQTIQGAQPQHF
TRBJ2-7,TRBV4-3,NA,few,TGCGCCAGCAGTCAAGAAGCAGCGGGCCCCTCCTACGAGCAGTACTTC,CASSQEAAGPSYEQYF
TRBJ1-5,TRBV19,NA,NA,TGTGCCAGTAGGGACAGTTACAATCAGCCCCAGCATTTT,CASRDSYNQPQHF
TRBJ2-1,TRBV5-1,TRBD2,once,TGCGCCAGCAGCTTGTACACTAGCGGGATCGGGCAGTTCTTC,CASSLYTSGIGQFF
TRBJ1-5,TRBV6-1,TRBD1,NA,TGTGCCAGCAGTCTGGGACAGGGGAGCGATCAGCCCCAGCATTTT,CASSLGQGSDQPQHF
TRBJ2-2,TRBV11-1,NA,NA,TGTGCCAGCAGCTTACTCACAGGGTCGAACACCGGGGAGCTGTTTTTT,CASSLLTGSNTGELFF
TRBJ2-3,TRBV5-6,TRBD2,NA,TGTGCCAGCAGTCTGACTAGCGGGATCACAGATACGCAGTATTTT,CASSLTSGITDTQYF
TRBJ2-1,TRBV7-9,NA,NA,TGTGCCAGCAGCCGGGGCTACAATGAGCAGTTCTTC,CASSRGYNEQFF
TRBJ2-2,TRBV28,TRBD1,once,TGTGCCAGCACCACGCCTGGGACAGCGAACACCGGGGAGCTGTTTTTT,CASTTPGTANTGELFF
TRBJ2-5,TRBV6-5,TRBD1,NA,TGTGCCAGCAGTTACCGGGACAGAAAGACCCAGTACTTC,CASSYRDRKTQYF
TRBJ2-6,TRBV2,NA,NA,TGTGCCAGCAGTGCTCTCGCTGGGGCCAACGTCCTGACTTTC,CASSALAGANVLTF